The rows below give T cell receptor beta chains drawn from one sample of a study of OX40 agonist ivuxolimab in advanced cancers. The protocol was immunoSEQ multiplex PCR, while the TCRdb copy is restricted to in-frame clones and leaves out a portion. Among 100,000 or so clones listed, about nine tenths were seen once. The sample consisted of CD4+ or CD8+ T cells sorted from blood, taken in a trial of the OX40 agonist ivuxolimab. These receptors originate from an adult with an advanced solid tumor such as melanoma, head and neck, liver or kidney cancer. CDR3s include the opening cysteine and the closing phenylalanine or tryptophan. The D gene is left open where the match is weak. Clone size is stated in some rows and not others, as once, few, many or a class when expanded.

D gene	J gene	V gene	clone size	CDR3 protein	CDR3 DNA
.	TRBJ1-1	TRBV5-6	.	CASSLAPTVGSEAFF	TGTGCCAGCAGCTTGGCCCCCACGGTAGGATCTGAAGCTTTCTTT
.	TRBJ2-1	TRBV5-1	few	CASSLGHANEQFF	TGCGCCAGCAGCTTGGGACACGCCAATGAGCAGTTCTTC
.	TRBJ2-3	TRBV7-9	.	CASSPTDITDTQYF	TGTGCCAGCAGCCCAACGGACATCACAGATACGCAGTATTTT
.	TRBJ2-7	TRBV6-5	.	CASSYYSQTNLREQYF	TGTGCCAGCAGTTACTACAGTCAGACTAACCTACGAGAGCAGTACTTC
.	TRBJ1-5	TRBV30	.	CAWSLDGNQPQHF	TGTGCCTGGAGCCTGGACGGGAATCAGCCCCAGCATTTT
TRBD2	TRBJ2-7	TRBV2	.	CASHSGTSRSYEQYF	TGTGCCAGTCATTCCGGGACTAGCCGGTCCTACGAGCAGTACTTC
.	TRBJ1-2	TRBV6-1	.	CASTLDSYGYTF	TGTGCCAGCACCCTCGACAGCTATGGCTACACCTTC
.	TRBJ2-5	TRBV19	.	CASSIRPRGLQETQYF	TGTGCCAGTAGTATCCGCCCGCGAGGCCTCCAAGAGACCCAGTACTTC
.	TRBJ1-2	TRBV6-5	.	CASSRDRYGYTF	TGTGCCAGCAGCCGAGACAGATATGGCTACACCTTC
.	TRBJ2-1	TRBV10-2	once	CASNRGSRSNEQFF	TGCGCCAGCAATCGGGGTTCCCGAAGCAATGAGCAGTTCTTC
.	TRBJ1-1	TRBV11-2	once	CASSLLANTEAFF	TGTGCCAGCAGCTTACTAGCCAACACTGAAGCTTTCTTT
TRBD2	TRBJ2-2	TRBV5-1	.	CASSSRTSVNGELFF	TGCGCCAGCAGCTCCCGAACTAGCGTCAACGGGGAGCTGTTTTTT
.	TRBJ2-3	TRBV6-5	.	CASSSRQTTDTQYF	TGTGCCAGCAGTTCGAGACAGACCACAGATACGCAGTATTTT
TRBD2	TRBJ2-6	TRBV6-1	.	CASSVRTSGSAGANVLTF	TGTGCCAGCAGTGTCCGGACTAGCGGGAGTGCTGGGGCCAACGTCCTGACTTTC
TRBD1	TRBJ2-3	TRBV6-1	.	CASRDRSLSTDTQYF	TGTGCCAGCAGGGACAGGTCGCTCAGCACAGATACGCAGTATTTT
.	TRBJ1-1	TRBV6-1	.	CASNAGVGTEAFF	TGTGCCAGCAACGCAGGGGTCGGGACTGAAGCTTTCTTT
.	TRBJ1-2	TRBV18	.	CASSPPGGFGYTF	TGTGCCAGCTCACCCCCCGGGGGTTTCGGCTACACCTTC
.	TRBJ2-1	TRBV5-1	.	CASSLIQGGEQFF	TGCGCCAGCAGCTTGATTCAGGGCGGTGAGCAGTTCTTC
TRBD2	TRBJ2-1	TRBV6-1	.	CASSAALGLAGKNEQFF	TGTGCCAGCAGTGCCGCCTTGGGACTAGCGGGAAAAAATGAGCAGTTCTTC
.	TRBJ1-1	TRBV5-4	.	CASSFQETEAFF	TGTGCCAGCAGCTTCCAGGAGACTGAAGCTTTCTTT
TRBD2	TRBJ2-3	TRBV5-5	once	CASSLEQRGGSDTQYF	TGTGCCAGCAGCTTGGAGCAGCGGGGGGGCTCAGATACGCAGTATTTT
TRBD1	TRBJ1-4	TRBV6-5	.	CASSSDRGDEKLFF	TGTGCCAGCAGTTCCGACAGGGGGGACGAAAAACTGTTTTTT
.	TRBJ2-7	TRBV4-1	.	CASSQDRGLGEQYF	TGCGCCAGCAGCCAAGATCGGGGGCTGGGAGAGCAGTACTTC
.	TRBJ2-3	TRBV23-1	.	CASGRGGRWTDTQYF	TGCGCCAGCGGGCGTGGGGGGAGGTGGACAGATACGCAGTATTTT
.	TRBJ1-5	TRBV27	.	CASSLSHPNQPQHF	TGTGCCAGCAGTTTATCACACCCGAATCAGCCCCAGCATTTT
.	TRBJ2-3	TRBV19	.	CASRRDFLTDTQYF	TGTGCCAGTAGGCGGGATTTCCTCACAGATACGCAGTATTTT
.	TRBJ2-5	TRBV2	.	CASIKDTETQYF	TGTGCCAGCATCAAAGATACGGAGACCCAGTACTTC
.	TRBJ1-4	TRBV10-1	.	CASSDTSTGTINEKLFF	TGCGCCAGCAGTGATACGTCGACAGGAACGATTAATGAAAAACTGTTTTTT
TRBD1	TRBJ1-3	TRBV11-3	.	CASSFRGYDAGNTIYF	TGTGCCAGCAGCTTCAGGGGGTATGATGCTGGAAACACCATATATTTT
TRBD1	TRBJ1-4	TRBV27	.	CASSSWTGREKLFF	TGTGCCAGCAGTAGCTGGACAGGGAGGGAAAAACTGTTTTTT
.	TRBJ1-2	TRBV5-1	.	CASSTRDGYTF	TGCGCCAGCAGCACCAGGGATGGCTACACCTTC
.	TRBJ1-1	TRBV5-1	.	CASSPAQMNTEAFF	TGCGCCAGCAGCCCAGCCCAGATGAACACTGAAGCTTTCTTT
.	TRBJ1-1	TRBV10-3	.	CAISELGHQNTEAFF	TGTGCCATCAGTGAGTTGGGACACCAGAACACTGAAGCTTTCTTT
TRBD2	TRBJ2-5	TRBV30	.	CALRGGSETQYF	TGTGCCTTGCGGGGGGGTTCTGAGACCCAGTACTTC
TRBD2	TRBJ2-2	TRBV9	.	CASSPAAGRATGELFF	TGTGCCAGCAGCCCCGCTGCCGGGAGGGCAACCGGGGAGCTGTTTTTT
TRBD1	TRBJ2-7	TRBV2	.	CASTLAGGFYEQYF	TGTGCCAGCACCCTGGCAGGGGGCTTCTACGAGCAGTACTTC
TRBD1	TRBJ1-6	TRBV5-1	.	CASSLGTGGNSPLHF	TGCGCCAGCAGCCTAGGGACAGGGGGTAATTCACCCCTCCACTTT
.	TRBJ2-2	TRBV5-1	.	CASSLQGHGELFF	TGCGCCAGCAGCTTACAGGGTCACGGGGAGCTGTTTTTT
.	TRBJ2-1	TRBV19	.	CASSPDHSNEQFF	TGTGCCAGTAGTCCCGACCATTCCAATGAGCAGTTCTTC
.	TRBJ2-7	TRBV5-1	.	CASSIQVSSYEQYF	TGCGCCAGCAGCATTCAGGTTTCCTCCTACGAGCAGTACTTC
.	TRBJ1-5	TRBV19	.	CASSIVGDPQHF	TGTGCCAGTAGTATTGTGGGGGACCCCCAGCATTTT
.	TRBJ1-1	TRBV19	.	CASSIEGRGGTEAFF	TGTGCCAGTAGTATAGAGGGGCGTGGTGGCACTGAAGCTTTCTTT
.	TRBJ2-3	TRBV30	.	CAWSRRERLRSDTQYF	TGTGCCTGGTCCCGCCGGGAACGCCTACGGTCAGATACGCAGTATTTT
.	TRBJ2-5	TRBV21-1	.	CASSKGVTGGFQETQYF	TGTGCCAGCAGCAAAGGGGTAACAGGGGGATTCCAAGAGACCCAGTACTTC
TRBD1	TRBJ1-1	TRBV6-1	.	CASSVDRVMAEAFF	TGTGCCAGCAGTGTGGACAGGGTAATGGCTGAAGCTTTCTTT
.	TRBJ2-2	TRBV6-5	.	CASSRRTGELFF	TGTGCCAGCAGCCGCCGGACAGGGGAGCTGTTTTTT
TRBD2	TRBJ2-5	TRBV5-1	.	CASSDRGLAGAIETQYF	TGCGCCAGCAGCGATCGAGGTCTAGCGGGAGCGATAGAGACCCAGTACTTC
.	TRBJ2-2	TRBV19	.	CASSTGTALFGELFF	TGTGCCAGTAGCACCGGGACGGCGCTTTTCGGGGAGCTGTTTTTT
TRBD2	TRBJ2-1	TRBV11-2	once	CASSLEVSGSWGGQFF	TGTGCCAGCAGCTTAGAAGTTAGCGGGAGTTGGGGTGGGCAGTTCTTC
.	TRBJ2-3	TRBV30	.	CAWNPESTDTQYF	TGTGCCTGGAATCCGGAGTCCACAGATACGCAGTATTTT
TRBD1	TRBJ2-5	TRBV9	.	CASSVGQGAQETQYF	TGTGCCAGCAGCGTAGGGCAGGGGGCTCAAGAGACCCAGTACTTC